The 8 T cell receptor beta chains below were found in one sample sequenced in a study of blood T cell repertoires in COVID-19. Profiling relied on immunoSEQ multiplex PCR, and the TCRdb table lists in-frame clones only, not all of them. The sample holds some 200,000 clones, 88% seen once. The sequenced sample was peripheral blood. These receptors all stem from a man aged 35 to 55 with active or convalescent COVID-19.

This clone was seen only once. The chain carries TRBV6-5 and TRBJ2-7, with a tentative D call TRBD1 (8 bases). The CDR3 has 15 residues. Trimming stripped 2 bases from V and 7 bases from J, with 18 bases between. Germline-derived CDR1 and CDR2 are MNHEY and SVGAGI. The CDR3, as DNA: TGTGCCAGCAGTTACGCCACAGGGGGGGTGAATGAGCAGTACTTC. Translation gives CASSYATGGVNEQYF.

This clone was found a few times. CDR3 DNA: TGCGCCAGCAGCTGGGACAGGGACGAGCAGTACTTC. This translates into CASSWDRDEQYF. The V gene is TRBV5-1, the J gene TRBJ2-7, with 9 nucleotides matching TRBD1. J was trimmed by 5 bases and V by 3 bases; bases with no gene match: 0. CDR3 length: 12 amino acids. Germline values: CDR1 SGHRS, CDR2 YFSETQ.

V is TRBV11-2 and J is TRBJ2-3; 8 nucleotides align to TRBD1. CDR1 SGHAT and CDR2 FQNNGV come from the germline V gene. The CDR3 is made up of 13 amino acids. The junction had 6 bases not matched to a gene; V was cut back by 5 bases and J by 8 bases. The CDR3 DNA reads as TGTGCCAGCAGCCTCAGGGGGCGCGGTACGCAGTATTTT. Translated, it gives CASSLRGRGTQYF.

J is TRBJ1-1 and V is TRBV7-2; 9 nucleotides agree with TRBD1. This CDR3 is built from 15 residues. J lost 6 bases, V lost 0 bases, and 5 bases had no gene match. Germline values: CDR1 SGHTA, CDR2 FQGNSA. The chain's CDR3 is CASSLAGTGSPEAFF. The CDR3 DNA follows: TGTGCCAGCAGCTTAGCGGGGACAGGGTCCCCTGAAGCTTTCTTT.

This rearrangement joins TRBV6-5 to TRBJ2-1; no definite D call. V was shortened by 4 bases and J by 0 bases, with 10 bases between the two germline ends. CDR3 length: 15 residues. Germline V gene data show CDR1 as MNHEY and CDR2 as SVGAGI. The CDR3 region is CASSLSLNSYNEQFF. The CDR3, as DNA: TGTGCCAGCAGTTTGTCACTGAACTCCTACAATGAGCAGTTCTTC.

V gene TRBV28 combines with J gene TRBJ2-6; D gene unclear. Per the germline V gene, CDR1 is MDHEN and CDR2 is SYDVKM. V lost 8 bases, J lost 0 bases, and 5 bases lay in between. CDR3 size: 13 residues. As DNA, the CDR3 is TGTGCCAGCGTAGTCTCTGGGGCCAACGTCCTGACTTTC. It translates to CASVVSGANVLTF.

The chain joins TRBV18 to TRBJ2-7, with 7 bases lining up with TRBD1. Trimming removed 3 bases from V and 6 bases from J; junction bases left unmatched: 11. This CDR3 comprises 15 residues. Looked up from germline, CDR1 is KGHSH and CDR2 is LQKENI. The CDR3 DNA reads as TGTGCCAGCTCACCTAGGACAGGCGAGGGTGGCGAGCAGTACTTC. Its translation: CASSPRTGEGGEQYF.

The CDR3 here is CAISESRVGGETQYF. CDR3 in DNA: TGTGCCATCAGTGAGTCAAGGGTGGGGGGAGAGACCCAGTACTTC. This chain links TRBV10-3 with TRBJ2-5; maybe TRBD2 (6 bases). The CDR3 spans 15 residues. Germline CDR1 reads ENHRY; CDR2 reads SYGVKD. The V and J ends lost 0 bases and 4 bases respectively, with 12 bases between them.